The entry below gives a single T cell receptor (beta chain) sequence along with its context. The sample belongs to a study of cytomegalovirus exposure and HLA in healthy donors. CDR1 and CDR2 (germline): MDHEN, SYDVKM. V lost 4 bases and J lost 3; bases outside the gene matches: 5. This CDR3 region has 15 residues. PCR employed 60 Vbeta and 13 Jbeta primers. Generated by immunoSEQ multiplex PCR, the TCRdb table keeps only in-frame clones and is missing some. The repertoire includes roughly 170,000 clones, 84% of them detected once, and 1% to 1.5% sits in the top ten. This clonotype was sampled from a girl aged 2 to 9 in good health and CMV-seropositive. Sequencing was performed on PBMCs. The chain has TRBV28 and TRBJ1-2, with 10 bases matching TRBD1. The CDR3 sequence is CASSYPGTGDYGYTF. The CDR3 coding sequence is TGTGCCAGCAGTTACCCCGGGACAGGGGACTATGGCTACACCTTC.